These 20 T cell receptor beta chains originate from one sample sequenced in a study of blood T cell repertoires in COVID-19. TCRdb keeps only in-frame clones here, not all; method: immunoSEQ multiplex PCR. The sample gives more than 300,000 clones, roughly 90% of which show up once; around 1.9% is in the top ten. Material for sequencing was peripheral blood. The origin of the receptors is a woman aged 25 to 39 with COVID-19, enrolled during active disease.

The chain recombines TRBV6-7 with TRBJ2-7, with D tentatively TRBD2 (6 bases). TRBV6-7 is an ORF for which the function is uncertain. The CDR3 has 15 amino acids. The V gene lost 2 bases and the J gene lost 2 bases, with 13 bases spanning the gap. CDR3 coding DNA: TGTGCCAGCAGTTACCCCGTGGCGGGGACCTACGAGCAGTACGTC. The encoded protein is CASSYPVAGTYEQYV.

This chain joins TRBV5-6 and TRBJ1-1; D is ambiguous. V dropped 2 bases and J dropped 5 bases, with 7 bases sitting between them. The V gene's germline CDR1 is SGHDT and CDR2 YYEEEE. The CDR3 totals 12 residues. CDR3 in amino acids: CASSFGRTEAFF. CDR3 nucleotides: TGTGCCAGCAGCTTCGGGAGGACTGAAGCTTTCTTT. The variable domain in full, with the rest retrieved from reference TRBV5-6 and TRBJ1-1, is DAGVTQSPTHLIKTRGQQVTLRCSPKSGHDTVSWYQQALGQGPQFIFQYYEEEERQRGNFPDRFSGHQFPNYSSELNVNALLLGDSALYLCASSFGRTEAFFGQGTRLTVV.

The chain links TRBV12-3 or TRBV12-4 to TRBJ2-7, with a possible D match to TRBD2 (5 bases). The V end was cut by 8 bases, the J end by 4 bases, with 15 bases between. This CDR3 comprises 13 residues. The CDR3 DNA sequence: TGTGCCAGCTCCCATGGTCCGGGGTACGAGCAGTACTTC. Protein sequence: CASSHGPGYEQYF.

The chain uses TRBV5-1 and TRBJ1-6; D unclear. CDR3 length equals 15 residues. Germline assignment: CDR1 SGHRS and CDR2 YFSETQ. Deletions cut 0 bases from V and 10 bases from J, with 14 bases between. The CDR3 protein is CASSLVPGQTSPLHF. CDR3 in DNA: TGCGCCAGCAGCTTGGTCCCAGGCCAGACCTCACCCCTCCACTTT. Full variable domain (outside the CDR3, taken from reference TRBV5-1 and TRBJ1-6): KAGVTQTPRYLIKTRGQQVTLSCSPISGHRSVSWYQQTPGQGLQFLFEYFSETQRNKGNFPGRFSGRQFSNSRSEMNVSTLELGDSALYLCASSLVPGQTSPLHFGNGTRLTVT.

J is TRBJ1-6 and V is TRBV5-1; no reliable D call. The CDR3 totals 14 residues. Germline V gene data show CDR1 as SGHRS and CDR2 as YFSETQ. The V and J ends lost 1 base and 14 bases respectively, with 16 bases between them. The CDR3 nucleotides read TGCGCCAGCAGCTTGTACGGAGCGGAAAAGTCCCTCCACTTT. This codes for CASSLYGAEKSLHF.

The V gene is TRBV11-3, the J gene TRBJ2-1; D might be TRBD1 (5 bases). This CDR3 is built from 15 residues. V was trimmed by 2 bases and J by 9 bases, leaving 17 bases between them. CDR1 is SGHNT, CDR2 YENEEA, per germline. CDR3 coding DNA: TGTGCCAGCAGCTTAAGTCGGACAACGTTAAGTGAGCAGTTCTTC. This gives the protein CASSLSRTTLSEQFF.

V and J are TRBV5-1 and TRBJ1-4; maybe TRBD1 (5 bases). CDR3 length: 14 residues. The germline V gene has CDR1 SGHRS and CDR2 YFSETQ. V gave up 1 base and J gave up 2 bases, with 6 bases separating them. In DNA, the CDR3 is TGCGCCAGCAGCTTGCCAGGGACTAATGAAAAACTGTTTTTT. It specifies CASSLPGTNEKLFF.

This chain connects TRBV20-1 to TRBJ1-1, with D unclear. Trimming pared 3 bases from V and 4 bases from J, leaving 6 bases between. The CDR3 consists of 11 residues. CDR1 and CDR2 (germline): DFQATT, SNEGSKA (reference sequence). In DNA, the CDR3 is TGCAGTGCTAGGTACACCACTGAAGCTTTCTTT. Amino acids: CSARYTTEAFF.

The V call is TRBV6-2 or TRBV6-3, the J call TRBJ2-5; tentative D call: TRBD2 (5 bases). Germline values: CDR1 MNHEY, CDR2 SVGEGT. The CDR3 loop spans 15 amino acids. V was shortened by 6 bases and J by 3 bases, with 17 bases between the two germline ends. The DNA for the CDR3 is TGTGCCAGCAGCCCCTCAACGGGGAAGAAAGAGACCCAGTACTTC. Its translation: CASSPSTGKKETQYF.

J is TRBJ2-5 and V is TRBV4-3, with 12 bases aligning to TRBD2. V lost 2 bases and J lost 5; bases outside the gene matches: 3. CDR1 is LGHNA and CDR2 is YSLEER in the germline V gene. The CDR3 is made up of 15 amino acids. The CDR3 nucleotides read TGCGCCAGCAGCCAAACTCTAGCGGGGGGGGAGACCCAGTACTTC. This encodes CASSQTLAGGETQYF.

CDR3 sequence: CASSFDRGGTGELFF. The DNA for the CDR3 is TGCGCCAGCAGCTTCGACAGGGGAGGCACCGGGGAGCTGTTTTTT. The gene calls are TRBV5-1 and TRBJ2-2; 8 nucleotides agree with TRBD1. From germline, CDR1 is SGHRS and CDR2 YFSETQ. Trimming removed 2 bases from V and 4 bases from J; junction bases left unmatched: 4. There are 15 residues in the CDR3.

The chain uses TRBV6-5 and TRBJ1-1; 8 bases map to TRBD1. CDR1 is MNHEY, CDR2 SVGAGI, per germline. The V and J ends lost 7 bases and 4 bases, in that order; junction bases with no gene match: 5. The CDR3 totals 13 residues. The CDR3 protein is CASTNTGGTEAFF. Written as DNA, the CDR3 is TGTGCCAGCACCAACACAGGGGGCACTGAAGCTTTCTTT.

The rearrangement uses TRBV10-2 and TRBJ2-3; 10 positions match TRBD2. J lost 5 bases, V lost 10 bases, and 15 bases had no gene match. The CDR3 is made up of 16 amino acids. The germline gives CDR1 WSHSY, CDR2 SAAADI. The CDR3 protein is CATDPFLAGVGDTQYF. Here the CDR3 DNA reads TGCGCCACCGATCCTTTTCTAGCGGGGGTTGGAGATACGCAGTATTTT.

The V and J genes are TRBV16 and TRBJ1-2, with TRBD1 identical over 7 bases. V shed 2 bases, J shed 3 bases, and the junction held 0 bases outside the gene matches. The CDR3 is made up of 13 amino acids. Germline CDR1 KGHSY, CDR2 FQNENV. CDR3 protein: CASSQQGDYGYTF. CDR3 nucleotide sequence: TGTGCCAGCAGCCAACAGGGGGACTATGGCTACACCTTC. Using reference TRBV16 and TRBJ1-2 for the parts outside the CDR3, the full variable domain is GEEVAQTPKHLVRGEGQKAKLYCAPIKGHSYVFWYQQVLKNEFKFLISFQNENVFDETGMPKERFSAKCLPNSPCSLEIQATKLEDSAVYFCASSQQGDYGYTFGSGTRLTVV.

The chain has TRBV2 and TRBJ2-3; TRBD1 matches 7 bases. Germline V gene data show CDR1 as SNHLY and CDR2 as FYNNEI. The CDR3 spans 14 residues. Trimming cost V 0 bases and J 5 bases; bases outside gene matches: 2. The CDR3 protein is CASSEADRVDTQYF. The DNA for the CDR3 is TGTGCCAGCAGTGAAGCAGACAGGGTAGATACGCAGTATTTT. The full variable domain, completed using reference TRBV2 and TRBJ2-3, is EPEVTQTPSHQVTQMGQEVILRCVPISNHLYFYWYRQILGQKVEFLVSFYNNEISEKSEIFDDQFSVERPDGSNFTLKIRSTKLEDSAMYFCASSEADRVDTQYFGPGTRLTVL.

CDR3 sequence: CASSQARGAVGEKLFF. CDR3 DNA sequence: TGTGCCAGCAGCCAAGCACGGGGGGCAGTCGGTGAAAAACTGTTTTTT. This chain joins TRBV3-1 (or the pseudogene TRBV3-2) and TRBJ1-4, with TRBD1 as a possible D gene (6 bases). This CDR3 contains 16 residues. Deletions cut 1 base from V and 7 bases from J, with 16 bases between. Per germline, CDR1 LGHDT and CDR2 YNNKEL (reference sequence).

V is TRBV15 and J is TRBJ2-3; maybe TRBD1 (6 bases). V was cut by 5 bases and J by 0 bases, with 9 bases left in between. CDR3 length equals 14 residues. The germline V gene has CDR1 LNHNV and CDR2 YYDKDF (reference sequence). Here the CDR3 DNA reads TGTGCCACCAGCCAGGACAGAAGCACAGATACGCAGTATTTT. Protein product: CATSQDRSTDTQYF.

This chain links TRBV23-1 with TRBJ1-1; 7 bases line up with TRBD1. TRBV23-1 is an ORF for which the function is uncertain. The trim removed 0 bases at V and 4 bases at J, leaving 5 bases unmatched. The CDR3 consists of 15 residues. CDR3 in DNA: TGCGCCAGCAGTCAATCAGGAGGGGGCCTCACTGAAGCTTTCTTT. It codes for CASSQSGGGLTEAFF.

The chain couples TRBV5-6 to TRBJ2-1; TRBD2 matches at 15 bases. V was clipped by 4 bases and J by 9 bases; unmatched bases: 8. CDR1 and CDR2 from the germline V gene are SGHDT and YYEEEE. This CDR3 comprises 16 residues. The CDR3 is CASSAGTSGGIREQFF. The CDR3 nucleotides read TGTGCCAGCAGCGCAGGGACTAGCGGGGGGATCCGTGAGCAGTTCTTC. The whole variable domain, remainder taken from reference TRBV5-6 and TRBJ2-1, is DAGVTQSPTHLIKTRGQQVTLRCSPKSGHDTVSWYQQALGQGPQFIFQYYEEEERQRGNFPDRFSGHQFPNYSSELNVNALLLGDSALYLCASSAGTSGGIREQFFGPGTRLTVL.

The gene calls are TRBV27 and TRBJ2-1, with 14 positions matching TRBD2. The CDR3 is made up of 21 amino acids. CDR1 and CDR2 from the germline V gene are MNHEY and SMNVEV (reference sequence). The junction had 16 bases not matched to a gene; V was cut back by 3 bases and J by 3 bases. The CDR3 loop is CASSFPKGLAGALICYNEQFF. CDR3 sequence (DNA): TGTGCCAGCAGTTTCCCCAAGGGACTAGCGGGGGCCCTGATATGCTACAATGAGCAGTTCTTC.